Presented here are 12 T cell receptor beta chains from one specimen sequenced in a study of shared clonotypes between healthy human individuals. Profiled with immunoSEQ multiplex PCR; TCRdb holds only in-frame clones, not every one. There are millions of clones in the sample; about 95% occur only once, and 0.85% to 1.3% lies in the top ten. CD45RO-negative, CCR7-selected cells formed the naive CD8 fraction, which excluded terminally differentiated effector memory CD45RA+ cells. Sample: naive CD8+ T cells sorted from blood. The receptors were sampled from a man in his late teens or twenties in good health.

The chain has TRBV27 and TRBJ2-7; 7 nucleotides align to TRBD1. The junction had 22 bases not matched to a gene; V was cut back by 8 bases and J by 3 bases. Germline assignment: CDR1 MNHEY and CDR2 SMNVEV (reference sequence). The CDR3 covers 18 residues. The CDR3 here is CASGAGTVGSTINYEQYF. DNA of the CDR3: TGTGCCAGCGGCGCCGGGACAGTGGGTTCTACTATAAACTACGAGCAGTACTTC.

CDR3 protein: CASSETGGVSYEQYF. The DNA for the CDR3 is TGTGCCAGCAGCGAAACAGGGGGGGTATCCTACGAGCAGTACTTC. The chain couples TRBV11-2 to TRBJ2-7; D may be TRBD1 (8 bases). Germline CDR1 and CDR2: SGHAT and FQNNGV. The CDR3 totals 15 residues. Trimming shortened V by 5 bases and J by 1 base, and 15 bases separated the two germline ends.

A remark on this clone: The sample contains more than one DNA sequence encoding this CDR3. J is TRBJ1-1 and V is TRBV30; D is perhaps TRBD1 (6 bases). The germline CDR1 and CDR2 sequences are GTSNPN and SVGIG (reference sequence). CDR3 length equals 13 residues. V lost 1 base and J 2 bases, leaving 8 bases between the germline ends. Written as DNA, the CDR3 is TGTGCCTGGAGTGCGACAGGTAACACTGAAGCTTTCTTT. It codes for CAWSATGNTEAFF. The variable domain in full, completed from reference TRBV30 and TRBJ1-1, reads SQTIHQWPATLVQPVGSPLSLECTVEGTSNPNLYWYRQAAGRGLQLLFYSVGIGQISSEVPQNLSASRPQDRQFILSSKKLLLSDSGFYLCAWSATGNTEAFFGQGTRLTVV.

The V call is TRBV7-2, the J call TRBJ2-7; TRBD2 agrees at 8 bases. The CDR3 runs 15 residues. Germline lookup yields CDR1 SGHTA and CDR2 FQGNSA. V lost 5 bases and J lost 0; bases outside the gene matches: 6. This chain's CDR3 is CASSRPSGSSYEQYF. The CDR3 nucleotides are TGTGCCAGCAGCCGACCTAGCGGGTCCTCCTACGAGCAGTACTTC.

The rearrangement uses TRBV7-9 and TRBJ2-7; TRBD1 matches 8 bases. With V trimmed by 5 bases and J by 1 base, 7 bases remained unmatched. This CDR3 is 15 amino acids long. Germline V CDR1 and CDR2: SEHNR, FQNEAQ (reference sequence). CDR3 nucleotide sequence: TGTGCCAGCAGCGCGCCGGGACAGGCGTCCTACGAGCAGTACTTC. It codes for CASSAPGQASYEQYF.

Only one count was recorded for this clone. The chain combines TRBV19 with TRBJ1-5, with 8 bases that match TRBD1. V lost 8 bases, J lost 11 bases, and 20 bases stayed unmatched. This CDR3 has 16 residues. The germline gives CDR1 LNHDA, CDR2 SQIVND (reference sequence). The DNA of the CDR3 is TGTGCCAGTTATTCTGGCCAGGGGGCCATAGTCGGGTCCCAGCATTTT. Translated: CASYSGQGAIVGSQHF.

This sequence joins TRBV5-6 and TRBJ2-5; perhaps TRBD2 as D (5 bases). The last part of the DNA fits TRBJ2-7 better; the J call may be wrong. The CDR3 extends over 15 amino acids. CDR1 and CDR2 from the germline V gene are SGHDT and YYEEEE. In DNA, the CDR3 is TGTGCCAGCAGCTTGACGGGAACCCTCTCCTACGAGCAGTACTTC. It yields the protein CASSLTGTLSYEQYF.

A remark on this clone: Other nucleotide sequences in the sample specify the same CDR3. The V and J genes are TRBV5-4 and TRBJ1-1; D is perhaps TRBD1 (5 bases). This CDR3 has 13 amino acids. The germline V and J ends were trimmed by 4 bases and 1 base, with 8 bases remaining between them. CDR1 and CDR2 (germline): SGHNT, YYREEE (reference sequence). The DNA of the CDR3 is TGTGCCAGCAGCCTTCAGGGGAACACTGAAGCTTTCTTT. It codes for CASSLQGNTEAFF.

The V gene is TRBV9, the J gene TRBJ1-2; 8 positions match TRBD1. The CDR3 sequence is 16 residues long. Germline-derived CDR1 and CDR2 are SGDLS and YYNGEE. V gave up 3 bases and J gave up 0 bases; unmatched junction bases: 7. This chain's CDR3 is CASSANQGAANYGYTF. The CDR3 nucleotides read TGTGCCAGCAGCGCCAACCAGGGGGCGGCTAACTATGGCTACACCTTC.

The J gene is TRBJ2-1, the V gene TRBV11-1, with TRBD1 matching 11 bases. Germline CDR1 is SGHAT and CDR2 is FQDESV (reference sequence). Unmatched junction bases numbered 3, after V lost 4 bases and J lost 7 bases. The CDR3 totals 14 residues. CDR3 protein: CASSSGTGGNEQFF. The CDR3 bases are TGTGCCAGCAGCTCCGGGACAGGGGGGAATGAGCAGTTCTTC.

The rearrangement uses TRBV28 and TRBJ1-3, with D possibly matching TRBD1 (6 bases). This CDR3 spans 15 amino acids. CDR1 and CDR2 (germline): MDHEN, SYDVKM. V was shortened by 6 bases and J by 5 bases, with 17 bases between the two germline ends. The CDR3 reads CASRGAPSPRNTIYF. The CDR3 nucleotides read TGTGCCAGCAGGGGGGCACCGAGTCCGAGAAACACCATATATTTT. The entire variable domain, with the rest obtained from reference TRBV28 and TRBJ1-3, is as follows: DVKVTQSSRYLVKRTGEKVFLECVQDMDHENMFWYRQDPGLGLRLIYFSYDVKMKEKGDIPEGYSVSREKKERFSLILESASTNQTSMYLCASRGAPSPRNTIYFGEGSWLTVV.

This chain uses TRBV30 with TRBJ1-1; TRBD1 matches at 7 bases. Germline values: CDR1 GTSNPN, CDR2 SVGIG (reference sequence). The V gene end was trimmed by 6 bases and the J gene end by 6 bases; junction bases not matched to a gene: 13. The CDR3 is 14 amino acids. CDR3 DNA: TGTGCCTGCCTAGGGGGCGCGGGATTGTCTGAAGCTTTCTTT. The encoded protein is CACLGGAGLSEAFF.